A selection of T cell receptor beta chains follows, all from one sample in a study of T cells after yellow fever vaccination. TCRdb analysed the 5' RACE reads with MiXCR anew, one entry per CDR3 protein. The sample holds 250,000 to 400,000 distinct CDR3 sequences; about 4% are singletons and the top ten take just under 25%. The sample in question was PBMCs, obtained 5 days after the yellow fever booster vaccination. The receptors stem from a man in his late teens or twenties who received the YFV17D yellow fever vaccine. Each CDR3 is given with its conserved first and last residue. D genes are given only for firm matches. Expanded clones get a size class; other rows say once, few or many, or leave the size out.

CDR3nt: TGTGCCAGCAGCCAACAGGGACTTCACCAAGAGACCCAGTACTTC
CDR3aa: CASSQQGLHQETQYF
d_gene: NA
v_gene: TRBV5-5
abundance: many
j_gene: TRBJ2-5

CDR3nt: TGTGCCAGCAGCTTAGCTAGCGGGGGGGCAGCAGATACGCAGTATTTT
CDR3aa: CASSLASGGAADTQYF
d_gene: TRBD2
v_gene: TRBV11-2
abundance: NA
j_gene: TRBJ2-3

CDR3nt: TGTGCCAGTAGTACCCCGTCGACAGAGAACTATGGCTACACCTTC
CDR3aa: CASSTPSTENYGYTF
d_gene: NA
v_gene: TRBV19
abundance: many
j_gene: TRBJ1-2

CDR3nt: TGTGCCAGCAGCCCTCGAGCAGGGATGAACACTGAAGCTTTCTTT
CDR3aa: CASSPRAGMNTEAFF
d_gene: NA
v_gene: TRBV7-3
abundance: many
j_gene: TRBJ1-1

CDR3nt: TGCAGTGCTACTTGGAGACAGGAGGAGACCCAGTACTTC
CDR3aa: CSATWRQEETQYF
d_gene: NA
v_gene: TRBV20-1
abundance: few
j_gene: TRBJ2-5

CDR3nt: TGTGCCAGCAGCCCTCGACAGATGAACACTGAAGCTTTCTTT
CDR3aa: CASSPRQMNTEAFF
d_gene: NA
v_gene: TRBV7-2
abundance: few
j_gene: TRBJ1-1

CDR3nt: TGTGCCAGCAGTCCCCAAGGACAAGTTATTCAGTACTTC
CDR3aa: CASSPQGQVIQYF
d_gene: NA
v_gene: TRBV6-6
abundance: NA
j_gene: TRBJ2-4

CDR3nt: TGTGCCATCAGTGGACTAGCGGGGGCCACCTACGAGCAGTACTTC
CDR3aa: CAISGLAGATYEQYF
d_gene: TRBD2
v_gene: TRBV10-3
abundance: few
j_gene: TRBJ2-7

CDR3nt: TGTGCCAGCAGCGTAGGCGGGACTAGCCTCATGAATGAGCAGTTCTTC
CDR3aa: CASSVGGTSLMNEQFF
d_gene: TRBD2
v_gene: TRBV9
abundance: many
j_gene: TRBJ2-1

CDR3nt: TGTGCCAGCAGTGAAAGGACACACAATGAGCAGTTCTTC
CDR3aa: CASSERTHNEQFF
d_gene: NA
v_gene: TRBV2
abundance: NA
j_gene: TRBJ2-1

CDR3nt: TGCAGTGCCCCGACCGGAAGGTACGAGCAGTACTTC
CDR3aa: CSAPTGRYEQYF
d_gene: NA
v_gene: TRBV20-1
abundance: few
j_gene: TRBJ2-7

CDR3nt: TGTGCCACCAGTGGGCAGGGGGGCCGGTATGAGCAGTTCTTC
CDR3aa: CATSGQGGRYEQFF
d_gene: NA
v_gene: TRBV24-1
abundance: many
j_gene: TRBJ2-1

CDR3nt: TGCAGCGCCGGACAGGGGCCAAACTATGGCTACACCTTC
CDR3aa: CSAGQGPNYGYTF
d_gene: TRBD1
v_gene: TRBV29-1
abundance: few
j_gene: TRBJ1-2

CDR3nt: TGTGCCAGCAGAAACCCTAACTATGGCTACACCTTC
CDR3aa: CASRNPNYGYTF
d_gene: NA
v_gene: TRBV12-3/TRBV12-4
abundance: NA
j_gene: TRBJ1-2

CDR3nt: TGTGCCAGCAGCTTAAGGGGGGCCCTCACCGGGGAGCTGTTTTTT
CDR3aa: CASSLRGALTGELFF
d_gene: NA
v_gene: TRBV7-2
abundance: few
j_gene: TRBJ2-2

CDR3nt: TGTGCCAGCTCACCACTGCGGGGGAACACCGGGGAGCTGTTTTTT
CDR3aa: CASSPLRGNTGELFF
d_gene: NA
v_gene: TRBV18
abundance: many
j_gene: TRBJ2-2

CDR3nt: TGTGCCAGCAAAGAGGGGGTGTTGTGGACAACTAATGAAAAACTGTTTTTT
CDR3aa: CASKEGVLWTTNEKLFF
d_gene: NA
v_gene: TRBV2
abundance: NA
j_gene: TRBJ1-4

CDR3nt: TGCAGTGCCCCCGGACCGAACACCGGGGAGCTGTTTTTT
CDR3aa: CSAPGPNTGELFF
d_gene: NA
v_gene: TRBV20-1
abundance: few
j_gene: TRBJ2-2

CDR3nt: TGTGCCAGCAGCGTCGGGCCCATCCAAGAGACCCAGTACTTC
CDR3aa: CASSVGPIQETQYF
d_gene: NA
v_gene: TRBV9
abundance: NA
j_gene: TRBJ2-5

CDR3nt: TGTGCCAGTAGTAGGGGGGACCTATTCTCACCCCTCCACTTT
CDR3aa: CASSRGDLFSPLHF
d_gene: NA
v_gene: TRBV19
abundance: many
j_gene: TRBJ1-6

CDR3nt: TGCGCCAGCACCTCCAGGGGCGCCGGGGAGACCCAGTACTTC
CDR3aa: CASTSRGAGETQYF
d_gene: NA
v_gene: TRBV5-1
abundance: few
j_gene: TRBJ2-5

CDR3nt: TGTGCCAGCAGCTTTGGGGTCGGGGTTGGCTACACCTTC
CDR3aa: CASSFGVGVGYTF
d_gene: NA
v_gene: TRBV7-2
abundance: NA
j_gene: TRBJ1-2

CDR3nt: TGTGCCAGCAGCTTCGGTGTCGGGGAAAAACTGTTTTTT
CDR3aa: CASSFGVGEKLFF
d_gene: NA
v_gene: TRBV7-2
abundance: few
j_gene: TRBJ1-4

CDR3nt: TGTGCCAGCAGTCAGGCGCACCTCTATGGCTACACCTTC
CDR3aa: CASSQAHLYGYTF
d_gene: NA
v_gene: TRBV28
abundance: few
j_gene: TRBJ1-2

CDR3nt: TGTGCCTGGAGGACAGCCCATCAAGAGACCCAGTACTTC
CDR3aa: CAWRTAHQETQYF
d_gene: NA
v_gene: TRBV30
abundance: few
j_gene: TRBJ2-5

CDR3nt: TGCGCCAGCAGCCAACCGGACTCCGGTCCGGGGCCCCAGCATTTT
CDR3aa: CASSQPDSGPGPQHF
d_gene: NA
v_gene: TRBV4-1
abundance: many
j_gene: TRBJ1-5

CDR3nt: TGTGCCAGCAGTTACCGCCGACTAGCGGGGAGTTTCTCGGAGCAGTACTTC
CDR3aa: CASSYRRLAGSFSEQYF
d_gene: TRBD2
v_gene: TRBV6-2/TRBV6-3
abundance: many
j_gene: TRBJ2-7

CDR3nt: TGCGCCAGCAGCTTGAACCGTCAAGCTTTCTTT
CDR3aa: CASSLNRQAFF
d_gene: NA
v_gene: TRBV5-1
abundance: NA
j_gene: TRBJ1-1

CDR3nt: TGCAGTGCCACCGGGGGGACTAGCGGGGCCCACAATGAGCAGTTCTTC
CDR3aa: CSATGGTSGAHNEQFF
d_gene: TRBD2
v_gene: TRBV20-1
abundance: many
j_gene: TRBJ2-1

CDR3nt: TGTGCCAGCAGTTACTCGACCGTTGGAGAGACCCAGTACTTC
CDR3aa: CASSYSTVGETQYF
d_gene: NA
v_gene: TRBV6-5
abundance: many
j_gene: TRBJ2-5

CDR3nt: TGTGCCAGCAGCCAAGAAGGGTACACGCAGTATTTT
CDR3aa: CASSQEGYTQYF
d_gene: NA
v_gene: TRBV3-1
abundance: few
j_gene: TRBJ2-3

CDR3nt: TGCGCCAGCAGCTCCGGACTAGCGGGGCCCGCTGGCACAGATACGCAGTATTTT
CDR3aa: CASSSGLAGPAGTDTQYF
d_gene: TRBD2
v_gene: TRBV5-1
abundance: NA
j_gene: TRBJ2-3

CDR3nt: TGTGCCAGCAGCTTACAGGGGGAAAATTCACCCCTCCACTTT
CDR3aa: CASSLQGENSPLHF
d_gene: TRBD1
v_gene: TRBV7-9
abundance: few
j_gene: TRBJ1-6

CDR3nt: TGTGCCAGCATTAAGAGACAGGGGGTAGAGACCCAGTACTTC
CDR3aa: CASIKRQGVETQYF
d_gene: TRBD1
v_gene: TRBV6-6
abundance: NA
j_gene: TRBJ2-5

CDR3nt: TGTGCCACCAGTGGGAGACAGGGCACGTACAATGAGCAGTTCTTC
CDR3aa: CATSGRQGTYNEQFF
d_gene: TRBD1
v_gene: TRBV24-1
abundance: NA
j_gene: TRBJ2-1

CDR3nt: TGTGCCAGCACCCCTAGGGTTAGCACAGATACGCAGTATTTT
CDR3aa: CASTPRVSTDTQYF
d_gene: NA
v_gene: TRBV12-3/TRBV12-4
abundance: NA
j_gene: TRBJ2-3

CDR3nt: TGCAGCGTTTCCGGGACTAGCGGGGCCATAGATACGCAGTATTTT
CDR3aa: CSVSGTSGAIDTQYF
d_gene: TRBD2
v_gene: TRBV29-1
abundance: few
j_gene: TRBJ2-3

CDR3nt: TGTGCCAGCTCACCACCGACGAGGATATACAATGAGCAGTTCTTC
CDR3aa: CASSPPTRIYNEQFF
d_gene: NA
v_gene: TRBV18
abundance: few
j_gene: TRBJ2-1

CDR3nt: TGCGCCAGCAGCCAATGGACAGGGTCGAGCACCGGGGAGCTGTTTTTT
CDR3aa: CASSQWTGSSTGELFF
d_gene: TRBD1
v_gene: TRBV5-1
abundance: NA
j_gene: TRBJ2-2

CDR3nt: TGTGCCAGCTCAGCACCGGGACCCGGGAGAGAGACCCAGTACTTC
CDR3aa: CASSAPGPGRETQYF
d_gene: NA
v_gene: TRBV18
abundance: NA
j_gene: TRBJ2-5

CDR3nt: TGTGCCAGCAGACCGGGACTCGGCCTCTACGAGCAGTACTTC
CDR3aa: CASRPGLGLYEQYF
d_gene: NA
v_gene: TRBV19
abundance: few
j_gene: TRBJ2-7

CDR3nt: TGTGCCAGCAGCTTAACGGGTACAGGGCCTTCCTACAATGAGCAGTTCTTC
CDR3aa: CASSLTGTGPSYNEQFF
d_gene: NA
v_gene: TRBV7-3
abundance: NA
j_gene: TRBJ2-1

CDR3nt: TGTGCCAGCAGTTCTAGAGCAGGGGGTGACACCGGGGAGCTGTTTTTT
CDR3aa: CASSSRAGGDTGELFF
d_gene: TRBD1
v_gene: TRBV12-3/TRBV12-4
abundance: few
j_gene: TRBJ2-2

CDR3nt: TGCGCCAGCACACAGGGGGACACCGGGGAGCTGTTTTTT
CDR3aa: CASTQGDTGELFF
d_gene: TRBD1
v_gene: TRBV5-1
abundance: few
j_gene: TRBJ2-2

CDR3nt: TGTGCCAGCAGTTTTACGCGGACCTGGAATGGCTACACCTTC
CDR3aa: CASSFTRTWNGYTF
d_gene: NA
v_gene: TRBV12-3/TRBV12-4
abundance: few
j_gene: TRBJ1-2

CDR3nt: TGTGCCAGCAACGAGGGGCCCGGGGGTTCTAACTATGGCTACACCTTC
CDR3aa: CASNEGPGGSNYGYTF
d_gene: NA
v_gene: TRBV7-2
abundance: few
j_gene: TRBJ1-2

CDR3nt: TGTGCCAGCAGTCCCCGGGGTGCGGCCAAAAACATTCAGTACTTC
CDR3aa: CASSPRGAAKNIQYF
d_gene: NA
v_gene: TRBV28
abundance: many
j_gene: TRBJ2-4

CDR3nt: TGCGCCAGCAGCGTCCAAGGGGGGGATACGCAGTATTTT
CDR3aa: CASSVQGGDTQYF
d_gene: NA
v_gene: TRBV5-1
abundance: many
j_gene: TRBJ2-3

CDR3nt: TGTGCCAGCAGCCAAGACGGGGCTGGCTACACCTTC
CDR3aa: CASSQDGAGYTF
d_gene: NA
v_gene: TRBV4-2
abundance: many
j_gene: TRBJ1-2

CDR3nt: TGTGCCAGGGCCACCTTCTGGCAGAACCCCCGCAACCACTTCCGCTGTCAAGTCCAGTACTTC
CDR3aa: CARATFWQNPRNHFRCQVQYF
d_gene: NA
v_gene: TRBV5-5
abundance: NA
j_gene: TRBJ2-5

CDR3nt: TGTGCCAGCAGTTGGGGCAGAACCGGGGCCAACGTCCTGACTTTC
CDR3aa: CASSWGRTGANVLTF
d_gene: NA
v_gene: TRBV6-5
abundance: NA
j_gene: TRBJ2-6

CDR3nt: TGTGCCAGCAGCTCCCAGGGAATGAGGACACCCCTCCACTTT
CDR3aa: CASSSQGMRTPLHF
d_gene: NA
v_gene: TRBV5-4
abundance: many
j_gene: TRBJ1-6

CDR3nt: TGTGCCAGCAGCTCCACCGGGACGGGAAGGAACATTCAGTACTTC
CDR3aa: CASSSTGTGRNIQYF
d_gene: NA
v_gene: TRBV11-2
abundance: many
j_gene: TRBJ2-4